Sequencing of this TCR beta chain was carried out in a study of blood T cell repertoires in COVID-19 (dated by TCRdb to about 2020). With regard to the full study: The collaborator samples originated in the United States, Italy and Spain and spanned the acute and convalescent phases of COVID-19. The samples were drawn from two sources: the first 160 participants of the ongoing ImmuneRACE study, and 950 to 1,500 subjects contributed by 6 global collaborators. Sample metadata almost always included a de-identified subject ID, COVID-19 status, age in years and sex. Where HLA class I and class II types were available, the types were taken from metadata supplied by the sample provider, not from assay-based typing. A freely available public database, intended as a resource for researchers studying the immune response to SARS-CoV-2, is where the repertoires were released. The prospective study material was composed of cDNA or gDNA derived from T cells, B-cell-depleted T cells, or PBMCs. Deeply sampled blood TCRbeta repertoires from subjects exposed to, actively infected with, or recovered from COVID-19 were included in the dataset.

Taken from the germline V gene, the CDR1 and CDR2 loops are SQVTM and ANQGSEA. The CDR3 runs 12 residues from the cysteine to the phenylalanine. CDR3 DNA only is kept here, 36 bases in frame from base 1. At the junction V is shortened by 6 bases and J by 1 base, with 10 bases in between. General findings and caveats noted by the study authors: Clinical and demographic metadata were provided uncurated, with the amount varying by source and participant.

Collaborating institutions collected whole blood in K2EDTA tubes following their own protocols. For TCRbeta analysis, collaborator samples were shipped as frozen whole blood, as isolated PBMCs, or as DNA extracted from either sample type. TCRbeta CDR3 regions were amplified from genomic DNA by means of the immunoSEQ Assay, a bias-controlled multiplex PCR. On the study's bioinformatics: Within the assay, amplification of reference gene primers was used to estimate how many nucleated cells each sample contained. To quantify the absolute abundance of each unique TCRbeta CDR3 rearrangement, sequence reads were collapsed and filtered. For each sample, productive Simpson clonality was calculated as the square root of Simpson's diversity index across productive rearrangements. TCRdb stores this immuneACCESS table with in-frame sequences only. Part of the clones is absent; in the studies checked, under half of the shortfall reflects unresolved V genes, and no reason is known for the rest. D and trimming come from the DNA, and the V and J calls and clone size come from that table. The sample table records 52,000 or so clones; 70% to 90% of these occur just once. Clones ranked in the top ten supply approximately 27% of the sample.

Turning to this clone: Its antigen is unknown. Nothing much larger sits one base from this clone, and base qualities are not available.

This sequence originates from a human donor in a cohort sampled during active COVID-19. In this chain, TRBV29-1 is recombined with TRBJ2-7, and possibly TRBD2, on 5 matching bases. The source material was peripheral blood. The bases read TGCAGCGTAAGGCCGGGATCCTACGAGCAGTACTTC. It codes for CSVRPGSYEQYF.